This passage covers 13 T cell receptor beta chains from one sample sequenced in a study of blood T cell repertoires in COVID-19. Produced via immunoSEQ multiplex PCR; TCRdb's table is partial and in-frame only. Here the sample spans 130,000 to 150,000 clones, approximately 86% being singletons. Sequenced: peripheral blood. These TCRs come from a middle-aged woman with active or convalescent COVID-19.

The chain recombines TRBV3-1 (or the pseudogene TRBV3-2) with TRBJ1-1, with no clear D. The CDR3 sequence is 14 residues long. Per germline, CDR1 LGHDT and CDR2 YNNKEL (reference sequence). V dropped 4 bases and J dropped 1 base, with 10 bases sitting between them. The CDR3 DNA reads TGTGCCAGCAGCCGCGGGATGCAGAACACTGAAGCTTTCTTT. Translation: CASSRGMQNTEAFF.

The V gene is TRBV15, the J gene TRBJ1-4; D unresolved. This CDR3 spans 14 amino acids. Germline lookup yields CDR1 LNHNV and CDR2 YYDKDF (reference sequence). Trimming took 0 bases from V and 8 from J, leaving 10 bases between them. In nucleotides, the CDR3 is TGTGCCACCAGCAGAGACTTAAGAGGGGAAAAACTGTTTTTT. This gives the protein CATSRDLRGEKLFF.

The V and J genes are TRBV5-1 and TRBJ2-5; D unclear. This CDR3 spans 13 amino acids. The V end lost 3 bases, the J end lost 5 bases, and 11 bases lay between the germline ends. From germline, CDR1 is SGHRS and CDR2 YFSETQ. The CDR3 bases are TGCGCCAGCAGCTATTCAGCCGGGGAGACCCAGTACTTC. Protein product: CASSYSAGETQYF.

This clone was detected a few times. This CDR3 reads CASSSTGTGYQPQHF. CDR3 coding DNA: TGTGCCAGCAGTTCTACCGGGACAGGATATCAGCCCCAGCATTTT. The chain carries TRBV28 and TRBJ1-5, with 8 bases lining up with TRBD1. Germline-derived CDR1 and CDR2 are MDHEN and SYDVKM. The CDR3 is 15 residues long. V dropped 4 bases and J dropped 5; count of bases not matched to a gene: 7.

Points on this clone: Its ends do not fully match the called genes, so a read error is possible. The V call is TRBV5-5, the J call TRBJ1-1, with no clear D. Germline-derived CDR1 and CDR2 are SGHKS and YYEKEE (reference sequence). This CDR3 is 13 amino acids long. The CDR3 DNA reads TGTGCCAGCAGCTTGGCCGCGGGCTCTGACGCTTTCTTT. It yields the protein CASSLAAGSDAFF.

The chain couples TRBV11-3 to TRBJ2-1; D unclear. Germline V gene lookup returns CDR1 SGHNT and CDR2 YENEEA. V gave up 6 bases and J gave up 0 bases, with 15 bases separating them. The CDR3 is 16 amino acids. The CDR3 DNA reads TGTGCCAGCAGTCACCGCTCCTCGAGCTCCTACAATGAGCAGTTCTTC. Residues: CASSHRSSSSYNEQFF.

The chain uses TRBV2 and TRBJ1-5; 12 nucleotides agree with TRBD1. Trimming at V came to 6 bases and at J to 0 bases, leaving 6 bases not matched to a gene. The CDR3 has 17 residues. CDR1 and CDR2 (germline): SNHLY, FYNNEI. Written as DNA, the CDR3 is TGTGCCAGCAGCGGGACAGGGGGCCCTTATAGCAATCAGCCCCAGCATTTT. It codes for CASSGTGGPYSNQPQHF. Complete variable domain (other parts from reference TRBV2 and TRBJ1-5): EPEVTQTPSHQVTQMGQEVILRCVPISNHLYFYWYRQILGQKVEFLVSFYNNEISEKSEIFDDQFSVERPDGSNFTLKIRSTKLEDSAMYFCASSGTGGPYSNQPQHFGDGTRLSIL.

CDR3 nucleotides: TGTGCCAGCAGCTTAGGGGGGGGAGGGACCCAGTACTTC. The encoded protein is CASSLGGGGTQYF. The genes are TRBV11-3 and TRBJ2-5, with 7 bases matching TRBD2. V was pared by 1 base and J by 7 bases, with 3 bases of the junction left unmatched. The CDR3 is 13 residues long. Germline V lookup: CDR1 SGHNT, CDR2 YENEEA.

The chain employs TRBV28 and TRBJ1-2; 11 bases are a match to TRBD1. The CDR3 sequence is 15 residues long. Germline CDR1 MDHEN, CDR2 SYDVKM. V shed 6 bases and J 3 bases; nucleotides not matched to a gene: 6. DNA for the CDR3: TGTGCCAGCAGCCCCTGGGGACAGGGGGACTATGGCTACACCTTC. Protein sequence: CASSPWGQGDYGYTF.

The chain employs TRBV27 and TRBJ1-1, with 9 positions matching TRBD1. The CDR3 is 14 residues long. Germline V gene lookup returns CDR1 MNHEY and CDR2 SMNVEV (reference sequence). J lost 2 bases, V lost 8 bases, and 6 bases had no gene match. The CDR3 region has the DNA TGTGCCAGCCGTTGGACAGGGGACAACACTGAAGCTTTCTTT. The encoded protein is CASRWTGDNTEAFF.

The V gene is TRBV7-2, the J gene TRBJ2-3, with 9 bases aligning to TRBD2. J was trimmed by 5 bases and V by 6 bases; bases with no gene match: 6. The CDR3 has 14 amino acids. CDR1 and CDR2 (germline): SGHTA, FQGNSA. CDR3 DNA: TGTGCCAGCAGTCTGGGACTAGCAGGAGATACGCAGTATTTT. This gives the protein CASSLGLAGDTQYF.

V usage is TRBV27 and J usage is TRBJ1-1, with 7 bases fitting TRBD1. V was clipped by 5 bases and J by 3 bases; unmatched bases: 6. From germline, CDR1 is MNHEY and CDR2 SMNVEV (reference sequence). This CDR3 spans 14 amino acids. For the CDR3, the DNA is TGTGCCAGCAGTCCCACGACAGGGCACACTGAAGCTTTCTTT. This translates into CASSPTTGHTEAFF.

With regard to this clone: This specimen includes other DNA sequences encoding the same CDR3. The V gene is TRBV6-2 or TRBV6-3, the J gene TRBJ1-5, with a possible D match to TRBD1 (6 bases). Germline V gene sequence: CDR1 MNHEY, CDR2 SVGEGT. V was pared by 2 bases and J by 6 bases, with 14 bases between. The CDR3 has 15 residues. This CDR3 is CASSYGQGFRQPQHF. CDR3 bases: TGTGCCAGCAGTTACGGGCAGGGGTTTCGTCAGCCCCAGCATTTT.